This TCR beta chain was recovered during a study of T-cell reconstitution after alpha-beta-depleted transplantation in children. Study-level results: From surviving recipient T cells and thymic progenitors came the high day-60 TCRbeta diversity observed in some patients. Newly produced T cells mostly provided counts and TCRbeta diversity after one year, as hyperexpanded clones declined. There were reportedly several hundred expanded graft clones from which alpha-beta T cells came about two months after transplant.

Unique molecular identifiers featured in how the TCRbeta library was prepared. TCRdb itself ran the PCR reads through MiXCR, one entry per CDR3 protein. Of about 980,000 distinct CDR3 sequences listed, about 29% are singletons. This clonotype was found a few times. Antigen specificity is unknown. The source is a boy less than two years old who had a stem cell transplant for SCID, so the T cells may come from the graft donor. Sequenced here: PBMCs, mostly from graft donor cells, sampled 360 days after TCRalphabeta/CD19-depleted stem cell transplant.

For the CDR3, the DNA is TGCAGTGCTAGAGATCAGGAAAAACATTTGGGCAATCAGCCCCAGCATTTT. Residues: CSARDQEKHLGNQPQHF. The rearrangement uses TRBV20-1 and TRBJ1-5; unclear D gene. The CDR3 contains 17 residues. Trimming stripped 0 bases from V and 2 bases from J, with 17 bases between. Germline CDR1 is DFQATT and CDR2 is SNEGSKA (reference sequence).